The rows below give T cell receptor beta chains drawn from one sample of a study of T cell repertoires in cytomegalovirus infection. TCRdb reanalysed the reads using MiXCR and keeps one entry per CDR3 protein. The sample has a few hundred thousand distinct CDR3 sequences; over 7.5% are singletons. The sequenced material came from PBMCs. These receptors came from a human donor in good health (CMV status not recorded). Some clones in this sample may be carry-over from other donors' samples. Both conserved end residues are part of each CDR3. A D gene is named only where the DNA matches it firmly. Clone size is not always given. Where it is, it says once, few, many or a class for expanded clones.

clone_size: NA; j_call: TRBJ2-3; v_call: TRBV7-8; d_call: TRBD2; cdr3_nt: TGTGCCAGCAGCCCAACCCCGGGACTAGCGGGAGATACGCAGTATTTT; cdr3_aa: CASSPTPGLAGDTQYF
clone_size: many; j_call: TRBJ2-7; v_call: TRBV6-6; d_call: TRBD1; cdr3_nt: TGTGCCAGCACCCAGGGACAGGGCTTAGAGCAGTACTTC; cdr3_aa: CASTQGQGLEQYF
clone_size: few; j_call: TRBJ2-3; v_call: TRBV20-1; d_call: NA; cdr3_nt: TGCAGTGCTAGAGATTTACTAGTACAGAGCACAGATACGCAGTATTTT; cdr3_aa: CSARDLLVQSTDTQYF
clone_size: NA; j_call: TRBJ1-1; v_call: TRBV7-3; d_call: NA; cdr3_nt: TGTGCCAGCAGCTTAAATTCGGCAGGTAACACTGAAGCTTTCTTT; cdr3_aa: CASSLNSAGNTEAFF
clone_size: NA; j_call: TRBJ2-1; v_call: TRBV27; d_call: TRBD2; cdr3_nt: TGTGCCAGCAGACCCGCTAGCGGGAGGGGCTCCTACAATGAGCAGTTCTTC; cdr3_aa: CASRPASGRGSYNEQFF
clone_size: NA; j_call: TRBJ2-2; v_call: TRBV12-3/TRBV12-4; d_call: NA; cdr3_nt: TGTGCCAGCAGTTTCGGAGGGGTGTTAGCCGGGGAGCTGTTTTTT; cdr3_aa: CASSFGGVLAGELFF
clone_size: many; j_call: TRBJ2-2; v_call: TRBV7-2; d_call: NA; cdr3_nt: TGTGCCAGCAGCTTAGAGAGGGTGACCGGGGAGCTGTTTTTT; cdr3_aa: CASSLERVTGELFF
clone_size: many; j_call: TRBJ1-2; v_call: TRBV29-1; d_call: NA; cdr3_nt: TGCAGCGTTGCCAGTCTCTATGGCTACACCTTC; cdr3_aa: CSVASLYGYTF
clone_size: NA; j_call: TRBJ2-7; v_call: TRBV7-9; d_call: NA; cdr3_nt: TGTGCCAGCAGCCCGCTCGGAAGTGAGAGGCAGTACTTC; cdr3_aa: CASSPLGSERQYF
clone_size: many; j_call: TRBJ1-1; v_call: TRBV10-3; d_call: NA; cdr3_nt: TGTGCCATCAGTTCCGCAGAGAACACTGAAGCTTTCTTT; cdr3_aa: CAISSAENTEAFF
clone_size: few; j_call: TRBJ2-3; v_call: TRBV15; d_call: NA; cdr3_nt: TGTGCCACCAGCAGAGATCCCCAATCAGATACGCAGTATTTT; cdr3_aa: CATSRDPQSDTQYF
clone_size: few; j_call: TRBJ2-3; v_call: TRBV4-2; d_call: NA; cdr3_nt: TGTGCCAGCAGCCAAATTGTACTTAGCACAGATACGCAGTATTTT; cdr3_aa: CASSQIVLSTDTQYF
clone_size: many; j_call: TRBJ1-2; v_call: TRBV7-9; d_call: TRBD1; cdr3_nt: TGTGCCAGCAGCTCTCCACCGGGACAGACGCCTTCGAAGGGCTACACCTTC; cdr3_aa: CASSSPPGQTPSKGYTF
clone_size: many; j_call: TRBJ2-3; v_call: TRBV7-9; d_call: TRBD2; cdr3_nt: TGTGCCAGCAGCATGCGGGGGGGCAAAGATACGCAGTATTTT; cdr3_aa: CASSMRGGKDTQYF
clone_size: many; j_call: TRBJ2-3; v_call: TRBV7-2; d_call: TRBD2; cdr3_nt: TGTGCCAGCAGCTTAGCTAGCGGGAAAACAGATACGCAGTATTTT; cdr3_aa: CASSLASGKTDTQYF
clone_size: many; j_call: TRBJ2-7; v_call: TRBV27; d_call: TRBD1; cdr3_nt: TGTGCCAGCAGTCCCAGGACAGGGGCAGGGGAGCAGTACTTC; cdr3_aa: CASSPRTGAGEQYF
clone_size: NA; j_call: TRBJ1-6; v_call: TRBV12-3/TRBV12-4; d_call: TRBD1; cdr3_nt: TGTGCCAGCAGTTTGGGGACAGGGAGTTCACCCCTCCACTTT; cdr3_aa: CASSLGTGSSPLHF
clone_size: many; j_call: TRBJ2-7; v_call: TRBV7-2; d_call: NA; cdr3_nt: TGTGCCAGCAGCTCTCCGGCAAGCCTAGGTGAGCAGTACTTC; cdr3_aa: CASSSPASLGEQYF
clone_size: many; j_call: TRBJ1-1; v_call: TRBV7-2; d_call: NA; cdr3_nt: TGTGCCAGCAGCTTAGGGGGCACGGCGAACACTGAAGCTTTCTTT; cdr3_aa: CASSLGGTANTEAFF
clone_size: many; j_call: TRBJ2-3; v_call: TRBV7-9; d_call: NA; cdr3_nt: TGTGCCAGCAGCCGTGCAAGGGCTAGCACAGATACGCAGTATTTT; cdr3_aa: CASSRARASTDTQYF
clone_size: many; j_call: TRBJ2-7; v_call: TRBV19; d_call: TRBD1; cdr3_nt: TGTGCCAGTAGTATGTCTCGGACAGGGGTCTACGAGCAGTACTTC; cdr3_aa: CASSMSRTGVYEQYF
clone_size: many; j_call: TRBJ2-5; v_call: TRBV7-2; d_call: NA; cdr3_nt: TGTGCCAGCAGCTTAGACAGGGCCCAAGAGACCCAGTACTTC; cdr3_aa: CASSLDRAQETQYF
clone_size: NA; j_call: TRBJ1-1; v_call: TRBV20-1; d_call: TRBD1; cdr3_nt: TGCAGTGCAACAACGCCGGGACAGGGGGGAACTGAAGCTTTCTTT; cdr3_aa: CSATTPGQGGTEAFF
clone_size: few; j_call: TRBJ2-1; v_call: TRBV6-8; d_call: TRBD1; cdr3_nt: TGTGCCAGCAGTGACGACAGGGAAGAGACCCAGTTCTTC; cdr3_aa: CASSDDREETQFF
clone_size: NA; j_call: TRBJ2-1; v_call: TRBV24-1; d_call: TRBD2; cdr3_nt: TGTGCCACCAGTGACCTAGGTACCGGGACTAGCGCAACCAATGAGCAGTTCTTC; cdr3_aa: CATSDLGTGTSATNEQFF
clone_size: NA; j_call: TRBJ2-1; v_call: TRBV4-1; d_call: TRBD2; cdr3_nt: TGCGCCAGCAGCCAAGAGTCTAGCGGTAACAATGAGCAGTTCTTC; cdr3_aa: CASSQESSGNNEQFF
clone_size: few; j_call: TRBJ1-1; v_call: TRBV7-6; d_call: NA; cdr3_nt: TGTGCCAGCACCCTAGGGGGGGCGACGAACACTGAAGCTTTCTTT; cdr3_aa: CASTLGGATNTEAFF
clone_size: NA; j_call: TRBJ2-5; v_call: TRBV28; d_call: NA; cdr3_nt: TGTGCCAGCAGCGTCGATGGGTCCATCGGGGAGACCCAGTACTTC; cdr3_aa: CASSVDGSIGETQYF
clone_size: many; j_call: TRBJ1-2; v_call: TRBV7-2; d_call: NA; cdr3_nt: TGTGCCAGCAGCTTACGGGTCGTGTTCTCCTACAATGGCTACACCTTC; cdr3_aa: CASSLRVVFSYNGYTF
clone_size: few; j_call: TRBJ2-2; v_call: TRBV19; d_call: NA; cdr3_nt: TGTGCCAGTAGTGCGCGACTAGGTGCCGAAAGCACCGGGGAGCTGTTTTTT; cdr3_aa: CASSARLGAESTGELFF
clone_size: NA; j_call: TRBJ2-3; v_call: TRBV4-2; d_call: NA; cdr3_nt: TGTGCCAGCAGCCAAGATCAAGGGGGGAGGGGGACGACTTCCGGGGATACGCAGTATTTT; cdr3_aa: CASSQDQGGRGTTSGDTQYF
clone_size: NA; j_call: TRBJ2-5; v_call: TRBV10-3; d_call: TRBD1; cdr3_nt: TGTGCCATCAGTAAACACGGGACAGGTCGAAAAGAGACCCAGTACTTC; cdr3_aa: CAISKHGTGRKETQYF
clone_size: few; j_call: TRBJ1-1; v_call: TRBV4-1; d_call: TRBD1; cdr3_nt: TGTGCCAGCAGCCAAGAAGGGGACAGGGGAAACACTGAAGCTTTCTTT; cdr3_aa: CASSQEGDRGNTEAFF
clone_size: many; j_call: TRBJ2-6; v_call: TRBV6-5; d_call: NA; cdr3_nt: TGTGCCAGCAGTTACTCGATTTCGGGGTTGAGCTCTTCAAACGTCCTGACTTTC; cdr3_aa: CASSYSISGLSSSNVLTF
clone_size: few; j_call: TRBJ1-5; v_call: TRBV12-3/TRBV12-4; d_call: NA; cdr3_nt: TGTGCCAGCAGTTTAACGGGTGTGGATCAGCCCCAGCATTTT; cdr3_aa: CASSLTGVDQPQHF
clone_size: many; j_call: TRBJ2-1; v_call: TRBV3-1; d_call: TRBD2; cdr3_nt: TGTGCCAGCAGCCAGGGGAGCGGGAGCAATGAGCAGTTCTTC; cdr3_aa: CASSQGSGSNEQFF
clone_size: NA; j_call: TRBJ2-4; v_call: TRBV19; d_call: TRBD2; cdr3_nt: TGTGCCAGTAGTCCCATAGCGGGAGAGATAGCCAAAAACATTCAGTACTTC; cdr3_aa: CASSPIAGEIAKNIQYF
clone_size: NA; j_call: TRBJ1-5; v_call: TRBV20-1; d_call: NA; cdr3_nt: TGCAGTGCTAGTCCCGGGGTACGGAATCAGCCCCAGCATTTT; cdr3_aa: CSASPGVRNQPQHF
clone_size: NA; j_call: TRBJ2-1; v_call: TRBV5-6; d_call: NA; cdr3_nt: TGTGCCAGCAGCCGACTAAGCGGGCGGTACAATGAGCAGTTCTTC; cdr3_aa: CASSRLSGRYNEQFF
clone_size: many; j_call: TRBJ1-2; v_call: TRBV7-9; d_call: TRBD1; cdr3_nt: TGTGCCAGCAGCTCACTAATAACCGCCGATGGGGACAGGACCTCTCGGGGCTACACCTTC; cdr3_aa: CASSSLITADGDRTSRGYTF
clone_size: NA; j_call: TRBJ1-5; v_call: TRBV14; d_call: NA; cdr3_nt: TGTGCCAGCAGCCAAGATTCCCAGCCCCAGCATTTT; cdr3_aa: CASSQDSQPQHF
clone_size: many; j_call: TRBJ1-5; v_call: TRBV6-2/TRBV6-3; d_call: NA; cdr3_nt: TGTGCCACCAGTAGGGAGGACTATAGCAATCAGCCCCAGCATTTT; cdr3_aa: CATSREDYSNQPQHF
clone_size: many; j_call: TRBJ2-5; v_call: TRBV7-9; d_call: TRBD2; cdr3_nt: TGTGCCAGCAGCTTCAGAGCGGGACAAGAGACCCAGTACTTC; cdr3_aa: CASSFRAGQETQYF
clone_size: NA; j_call: TRBJ1-2; v_call: TRBV30; d_call: NA; cdr3_nt: TGTGCCTGGAGTCCCAGGGGAGACTATGGCTACACCTTC; cdr3_aa: CAWSPRGDYGYTF
clone_size: many; j_call: TRBJ2-7; v_call: TRBV7-2; d_call: NA; cdr3_nt: TGTGCCAGCTCGACGGGACACCCCGGGGCGCAGTACTTC; cdr3_aa: CASSTGHPGAQYF
clone_size: many; j_call: TRBJ2-7; v_call: TRBV28; d_call: TRBD1; cdr3_nt: TGTGCCAGCAGACGTCTAAAGTCCTGGAACAGGGGTATCTACGAGCAGTACTTC; cdr3_aa: CASRRLKSWNRGIYEQYF
clone_size: NA; j_call: TRBJ2-7; v_call: TRBV20-1; d_call: NA; cdr3_nt: TGCAGTGCCCCGGGGGACAGTCCCTACGAGCAGTACTTC; cdr3_aa: CSAPGDSPYEQYF
clone_size: few; j_call: TRBJ2-2; v_call: TRBV28; d_call: TRBD1; cdr3_nt: TGTGCCAGCAGACAGGGGTACACCGGGGAGCTGTTTTTT; cdr3_aa: CASRQGYTGELFF
clone_size: NA; j_call: TRBJ2-7; v_call: TRBV6-1; d_call: NA; cdr3_nt: TGTGCCAGCAGTTCGTTTAGCGGCCAGGAGCAGTACTTC; cdr3_aa: CASSSFSGQEQYF
clone_size: few; j_call: TRBJ1-3; v_call: TRBV11-1; d_call: TRBD1; cdr3_nt: TGTGCCAGCAGCTGGACTACAGGGGGCGTCGAAAACACCATATATTTT; cdr3_aa: CASSWTTGGVENTIYF
clone_size: few; j_call: TRBJ2-3; v_call: TRBV6-2/TRBV6-3; d_call: TRBD1; cdr3_nt: TGTGCCAGCAGTCGCCAGGGACAGAGCACAGATACGCAGTATTTT; cdr3_aa: CASSRQGQSTDTQYF